Reported below is one T cell receptor (beta chain). These data are taken from a study of shared clonotypes between healthy human individuals. The table came from immunoSEQ multiplex PCR; TCRdb's copy has only in-frame clones and leaves some out. The sample lists about 800,000 clones, about 96% seen once, with roughly 0.23% in the top ten. CD45RO-negative CD8 cells positively selected for CCR7 made up the naive population, which excluded terminally differentiated effector memory CD45RA+ cells. The specimen was naive CD8+ T cells sorted from blood. This receptor was taken from a man aged 25-45 years in good health.

The CDR3 nucleotides are TGTGCCAGCAGTTTATCTTCCCAGGGGAGCCCCTACAATGAGCAGTTCTTC. This sequence encodes CASSLSSQGSPYNEQFF. The chain carries TRBV27 and TRBJ2-1; D perhaps matches TRBD1 (6 bases). Trimming shortened V by 0 bases and J by 2 bases, and 14 bases separated the two germline ends. CDR3 length: 17 residues. The germline V gene has CDR1 MNHEY and CDR2 SMNVEV (reference sequence).